One sample yielded the 15 T cell receptor beta chains listed below, sequenced in a study of blood T cell repertoires in COVID-19 (dated by TCRdb to 2018 to 2021). Library creation used the immunoSEQ multiplex PCR assay. As stored in TCRdb, this immuneACCESS dataset retains in-frame rearrangements with V and J assigned. A fraction of the clones does not appear; measured against another copy, unresolved V genes explain less than half of the discrepancy, and the remainder lacks a known reason. The sample records roughly 400,000 clones, 91% of which are singletons. Together, the top ten hold roughly 0.86% of the sample. The sequencing sample was made of PBMCs or T cells enriched from blood (not recorded which). All receptors derive from a middle-aged woman who had been exposed to COVID-19.

The V gene is TRBV3-1 (or the pseudogene TRBV3-2), the J gene TRBJ2-1; D ambiguous. This CDR3 has 17 amino acids. The germline V gene encodes CDR1 LGHDT and CDR2 YNNKEL (reference sequence). Trimming stripped 5 bases from V and 0 bases from J, with 17 bases between. CDR3 nucleotide sequence: TGTGCCAGCAGCTTTGACGGCAGACTTAGCTCCTACAATGAGCAGTTCTTC. It specifies CASSFDGRLSSYNEQFF.

The genes are TRBV12-3 or TRBV12-4 and TRBJ1-2; TRBD1 agrees at 7 bases. V trimming: 4 bases; J trimming: 8 bases; junction bases outside the gene matches: 7. The CDR3 length is 13 residues. CDR3 sequence (DNA): TGTGCCAGCAGTTACAGGGGATTTGACGGCTACACCTTC. Encoded protein: CASSYRGFDGYTF.

The V call is TRBV25-1, the J call TRBJ1-1; D might be TRBD1 (6 bases). Trimming stripped 4 bases from V and 1 base from J, with 16 bases between. Germline CDR1 and CDR2: MGHDK and SYGVNS. The CDR3 totals 16 residues. CDR3 nucleotide sequence: TGTGCCAGCAGTGGAACCGGGACATCCTCGAACACTGAAGCTTTCTTT. Its protein is CASSGTGTSSNTEAFF.

This clone was seen once. J is TRBJ1-1 and V is TRBV5-1; TRBD1 matches at 9 bases. The germline V gene encodes CDR1 SGHRS and CDR2 YFSETQ. The CDR3 sequence is 14 residues long. Losses at the gene ends were 0 bases for V and 7 bases for J; bases not matched to a gene: 4. The CDR3 nucleotides are TGCGCCAGCAGCTTGGCTCCGGGACAGGGTGAAGCTTTCTTT. It specifies CASSLAPGQGEAFF.

The CDR3, as DNA: TGTGCCTGGAACCGGGATAACTATGGCTACACCTTC. Translation: CAWNRDNYGYTF. The chain is built from TRBV30 and TRBJ1-2; D gene unclear. V lost 4 bases and J 1 base, leaving 7 bases between the germline ends. Germline V gene data show CDR1 as GTSNPN and CDR2 as SVGIG (reference sequence). There are 12 residues in the CDR3. The full variable domain, with the rest looked up from reference TRBV30 and TRBJ1-2, is SQTIHQWPATLVQPVGSPLSLECTVEGTSNPNLYWYRQAAGRGLQLLFYSVGIGQISSEVPQNLSASRPQDRQFILSSKKLLLSDSGFYLCAWNRDNYGYTFGSGTRLTVV.

This clone was observed once. The rearrangement joins TRBV5-5 to TRBJ2-6, with D possibly matching TRBD1 (5 bases). Germline V lookup: CDR1 SGHKS, CDR2 YYEKEE (reference sequence). This CDR3 comprises 17 residues. Trimming took off 1 base at V and 1 base at J, with 12 bases between the two ends. In nucleotides, the CDR3 is TGTGCCAGCAGCTTGCAGGGTTGGGCTTCTGGGGCCAACGTCCTGACTTTC. The encoded protein is CASSLQGWASGANVLTF.

The gene calls are TRBV6-5 and TRBJ1-5; 8 nucleotides align to TRBD1. V shed 6 bases, J shed 2 bases, and the junction held 6 bases outside the gene matches. CDR3 length: 15 amino acids. Germline V lookup: CDR1 MNHEY, CDR2 SVGAGI. The chain's CDR3 is CASRAGGAGNQPQHF. CDR3 nucleotides: TGTGCCAGCAGAGCAGGGGGCGCAGGCAATCAGCCCCAGCATTTT.

The chain uses TRBV2 and TRBJ2-3; 7 bases are a match to TRBD2. In germline, CDR1 is SNHLY, CDR2 FYNNEI. Losses at the gene ends were 7 bases for V and 0 bases for J; bases not matched to a gene: 13. There are 17 residues in the CDR3. Written as DNA, the CDR3 is TGTGCCAGCACCCCGGGACTAAATTCGCTTAGCACAGATACGCAGTATTTT. It specifies CASTPGLNSLSTDTQYF.

The chain couples TRBV19 to TRBJ2-2, with TRBD2 matching 11 bases. Trimming at V came to 11 bases and at J to 5 bases, leaving 7 bases not matched to a gene. Germline V lookup: CDR1 LNHDA, CDR2 SQIVND (reference sequence). CDR3 length equals 14 residues. CDR3 DNA sequence: TGTGCCTCAAGACTAGCGGGGAGGACCGGGGAGCTGTTTTTT. Protein: CASRLAGRTGELFF.

This sequence joins TRBV19 and TRBJ2-2, with 7 bases fitting TRBD1. J was trimmed by 5 bases and V by 2 bases; bases with no gene match: 5. The V gene's germline CDR1 is LNHDA and CDR2 SQIVND (reference sequence). This CDR3 region has 15 residues. CDR3 loop: CASSISGQRTGELFF. CDR3 sequence (DNA): TGTGCCAGTAGTATATCGGGACAGCGAACCGGGGAGCTGTTTTTT.

The chain links TRBV7-2 to TRBJ2-1; the match to TRBD2 covers 7 bases. CDR1 and CDR2 from the germline V gene are SGHTA and FQGNSA. There are 18 residues in the CDR3. The ends lost 0 bases at V and 0 bases at J; junction bases unmatched: 8. The CDR3 DNA is TGTGCCAGCAGCTTAGCGAGTTTCGGGAGGTTCTCCTACAATGAGCAGTTCTTC. Its protein is CASSLASFGRFSYNEQFF.

The chain is built from TRBV7-3 and TRBJ2-5, with D maybe TRBD1 (5 bases). This CDR3 comprises 13 residues. Between the trimmed V and J ends, which lost 5 bases and 4 bases, there was a span of 11 bases. The germline CDR1 and CDR2 sequences are SGHTA and FQGTGA. CDR3 sequence (DNA): TGTGCCAGCAGCCAAGGGGTAGGAGAGACCCAGTACTTC. Protein product: CASSQGVGETQYF.

This rearrangement joins TRBV19 to TRBJ2-2; TRBD2 agrees at 7 bases. The CDR3 length is 14 residues. J was trimmed by 6 bases and V by 8 bases; bases with no gene match: 9. The germline CDR1 and CDR2 sequences are LNHDA and SQIVND (reference sequence). This CDR3 is CASDKGRVAGELFF. CDR3 nucleotide sequence: TGTGCCAGTGATAAGGGGAGGGTAGCCGGGGAGCTGTTTTTT.

This rearrangement joins TRBV19 to TRBJ2-5; no definite D call. The length of the CDR3 is 11 residues. Germline V CDR1 and CDR2: LNHDA, SQIVND (reference sequence). Trimming removed 2 bases at V and 5 bases at J, with 3 bases between. In nucleotides, the CDR3 is TGTGCCAGTAGTATATCGGAGACCCAGTACTTC. It codes for CASSISETQYF.

The chain is built from TRBV10-1 and TRBJ1-5; maybe TRBD1 (5 bases). V was clipped by 3 bases and J by 0 bases, with 9 bases between them. The CDR3 runs 15 residues. CDR1 and CDR2 (germline): WNHNN, SYGVQD (reference sequence). The CDR3 DNA sequence: TGCGCCAGCAGTGATCCAGGGAATAGCAATCAGCCCCAGCATTTT. It translates to CASSDPGNSNQPQHF.